The 25 T cell receptor beta chains in this list originate from one sample, sequenced in a study of T cells in Graves' hyperthyroidism and ophthalmopathy. Amplification of TCR beta CDR3 regions was performed using RNA transcripts as template. HTBI primers were the set used in a first-round RT-PCR of the TCR CDR3. TCRdb reanalysed the multiplex PCR reads using MiXCR and keeps one entry per CDR3 protein. Of around 300,000 distinct CDR3 sequences listed, around 19% are singletons. The specimen sequenced was blood. These receptors originate from a man in his fifties or sixties with Graves' ophthalmopathy.

This clonotype was picked up many times. V is TRBV30 and J is TRBJ2-1; 14 bases line up with TRBD2. Germline-derived CDR1 and CDR2 are GTSNPN and SVGIG (reference sequence). Trimming took 0 bases from V and 0 from J; bases not matched to a gene: 10. This CDR3 region has 20 residues. The CDR3 sequence is CAWSVFPTSGRGASYNEQFF. In DNA form, the CDR3 reads TGTGCCTGGAGTGTATTCCCGACTAGCGGGAGGGGGGCCTCCTACAATGAGCAGTTCTTC.

This clonotype was recorded many times. This rearrangement joins TRBV6-6 to TRBJ1-5, with 10 bases that match TRBD1. The J segment lost 3 bases and the V segment lost 0 bases, leaving 5 bases of the junction unmatched. The CDR3 covers 17 residues. Germline lookup yields CDR1 MNHNY and CDR2 SVGAGI (reference sequence). The CDR3 nucleotides read TGTGCCAGCAGTTACTCTTCGGACAGGGGGTTCAATCAGCCCCAGCATTTT. Translated: CASSYSSDRGFNQPQHF.

This chain connects TRBV5-4 to TRBJ1-2; 7 bases are a match to TRBD1. CDR1 and CDR2 from the germline V gene are SGHNT and YYREEE (reference sequence). The CDR3 is made up of 14 amino acids. Trimming removed 5 bases from V and 6 bases from J; junction bases left unmatched: 10. The DNA for the CDR3 is TGTGCCAGCAGTCAAGTATCAGGGGGGGATGGCTACACCTTC. Translated, it gives CASSQVSGGDGYTF.

The J gene is TRBJ1-3, the V gene TRBV11-2; a possible D gene is TRBD1 (6 bases). Germline V lookup: CDR1 SGHAT, CDR2 FQNNGV. V lost 2 bases, J lost 1 base, and 15 bases lay in between. This CDR3 has 17 amino acids. The CDR3 region is CASSLSPSGASGNTIYF. Here the CDR3 DNA reads TGTGCCAGCAGCTTAAGCCCCTCGGGGGCATCTGGAAACACCATATATTTT.

Note on this clonotype: A much larger clone differs from this one at a single base, so this may be a read error. Since no conserved phenylalanine or tryptophan closes the CDR3, a read error is the likely cause. V gene TRBV7-8 combines with J gene TRBJ2-5; possibly TRBD1 for D (5 bases). Trimming stripped 3 bases from V and 4 bases from J, with 12 bases between. Germline CDR1 is SGHVS and CDR2 is FQNEAQ. There are 14 residues in the CDR3. In DNA, the CDR3 is TGTGCCAGCAGCTTCACAGGTTCGGGAGAGACCCAGTACTCC. Its translation: CASSFTGSGETQYS.

This clonotype has at least ten counts. This chain links TRBV5-1 with TRBJ2-2; a possible D gene is TRBD2 (6 bases). The CDR3 has 15 amino acids. The germline CDR1 and CDR2 sequences are SGHRS and YFSETQ. V was shortened by 2 bases and J by 7 bases, with 15 bases between the two germline ends. In nucleotides, the CDR3 is TGCGCCAGCAGCTTTATGCCCACCGGGAGCGGGGAGCTGTTTTTT. Protein: CASSFMPTGSGELFF. The full variable domain, completed using reference TRBV5-1 and TRBJ2-2, is KAGVTQTPRYLIKTRGQQVTLSCSPISGHRSVSWYQQTPGQGLQFLFEYFSETQRNKGNFPGRFSGRQFSNSRSEMNVSTLELGDSALYLCASSFMPTGSGELFFGEGSRLTVL.

This chain links TRBV29-1 with TRBJ2-6; 7 bases line up with TRBD1. The CDR3 runs 16 residues. In germline, CDR1 is SQVTM, CDR2 ANQGSEA. With V trimmed by 4 bases and J by 0 bases, 6 bases remained unmatched. This CDR3 reads CSVGTGDSSGANVLTF. The CDR3 DNA follows: TGCAGCGTTGGGACAGGTGATAGCTCTGGGGCCAACGTCCTGACTTTC.

This clonotype occurred many times. The V and J genes are TRBV13 and TRBJ1-6; 7 bases line up with TRBD1. CDR3 size: 17 residues. Germline CDR1 is PRHDT and CDR2 is FYEKMQ (reference sequence). V was pared by 6 bases and J by 6 bases, with 14 bases of the junction left unmatched. CDR3 coding DNA: TGTGCCAGCAGTCAATTGGGCCCCGGGACAGTTAATTCACCCCTCCACTTT. Encoded protein: CASSQLGPGTVNSPLHF.

This clonotype occurred many times. This chain uses TRBV9 with TRBJ2-7; 13 bases line up with TRBD2. Trimming cost V 3 bases and J 4 bases; bases outside gene matches: 1. This CDR3 spans 14 amino acids. Germline V gene sequence: CDR1 SGDLS, CDR2 YYNGEE. CDR3 sequence reads: CASSGGLAGYEQYF. The CDR3 nucleotides are TGTGCCAGCAGCGGGGGACTAGCGGGGTACGAGCAGTACTTC. Full variable domain (rest looked up from reference TRBV9 and TRBJ2-7): DSGVTQTPKHLITATGQRVTLRCSPRSGDLSVYWYQQSLDQGLQFLIQYYNGEERAKGNILERFSAQQFPDLHSELNLSSLELGDSALYFCASSGGLAGYEQYFGPGTRLTVT.

Details on this clonotype: The CDR3 carries no conserved terminal phenylalanine or tryptophan, so it likely arises from a read error. This rearrangement joins TRBV30 to TRBJ2-7, with 8 bases that match TRBD2. Per germline, CDR1 GTSNPN and CDR2 SVGIG (reference sequence). The CDR3 sequence is 14 residues long. V was pared by 4 bases and J by 3 bases, with 8 bases of the junction left unmatched. The CDR3 reads CAWTGAGEFYEQYL. In DNA, the CDR3 is TGTGCCTGGACCGGAGCGGGAGAATTCTACGAGCAGTACCTC.

This chain connects TRBV27 to TRBJ1-4; TRBD1 agrees at 8 bases. The CDR3 extends over 14 amino acids. Germline-derived CDR1 and CDR2 are MNHEY and SMNVEV (reference sequence). With V trimmed by 4 bases and J by 8 bases, 6 bases remained unmatched. The CDR3 sequence is CASSYQGAVEKLFF. CDR3 nucleotides: TGTGCCAGCAGTTATCAGGGGGCGGTCGAAAAACTGTTTTTT.

Ten or more counts support this clonotype. V and J are TRBV7-2 and TRBJ2-5; no reliable D call. The CDR3 contains 14 residues. Per the germline V gene, CDR1 is SGHTA and CDR2 is FQGNSA. V dropped 2 bases and J dropped 1 base, with 8 bases sitting between them. The CDR3 region has the DNA TGTGCCAGCAGCTTACGATACCCCCAAGAGACCCAGTACTTC. This codes for CASSLRYPQETQYF.

CDR3 sequence (DNA): TGTGCCACCAGCAGAGAACTGGGGGATCCATACGAGCAGTACTTC. Its translation: CATSRELGDPYEQYF. V is TRBV15 and J is TRBJ2-7; possibly TRBD1 or TRBD2 for D (5 bases each). Germline CDR1 reads LNHNV; CDR2 reads YYDKDF (reference sequence). Trimming took off 0 bases at V and 4 bases at J, with 13 bases between the two ends. The CDR3 totals 15 residues.

Points on this clonotype: Being one base from a much bigger clone, this may be a read error. This rearrangement joins TRBV27 to TRBJ1-1; D gene unclear. Trimming cost V 4 bases and J 2 bases, with 14 bases left between them. CDR1 MNHEY and CDR2 SMNVEV come from the germline V gene (reference sequence). This CDR3 spans 15 amino acids. CDR3 loop: CASSSRAPINTEAFF. Written as DNA, the CDR3 is TGTGCCAGCAGTTCCCGCGCACCCATCAACACTGAAGCTTTCTTT.

The chain has TRBV29-1 and TRBJ1-1; TRBD1 might be the D (6 bases). V gave up 2 bases and J gave up 1 base, with 17 bases separating them. This CDR3 spans 16 amino acids. Germline CDR1 reads SQVTM; CDR2 reads ANQGSEA. The CDR3: CSVEMWATGTNTEAFF. The CDR3 bases are TGCAGCGTTGAAATGTGGGCCACAGGGACGAACACTGAAGCTTTCTTT.

As to this clonotype: A single base separates this from a much larger clone, so it may be a read error. The V and J genes are TRBV28 and TRBJ2-1; a weak D match, TRBD2 (6 bases). Per the germline V gene, CDR1 is MDHEN and CDR2 is SYDVKM. With 6 bases removed from V and 8 bases from J, the gap between germline ends came to 14 bases. The CDR3 runs 13 residues. As DNA, the CDR3 is TGTGCCAGCAGAACCGGGCCGGGGGATGAGCAGTTCTTC. Translated: CASRTGPGDEQFF.

A few counts support this clonotype. V is TRBV24-1 and J is TRBJ1-1; maybe TRBD1 (5 bases). CDR1 is KGHDR, CDR2 SFDVKD, per germline. V was clipped by 5 bases and J by 6 bases, with 9 bases between them. The CDR3 has 12 residues. The CDR3 sequence is CATSGGTAEAFF. The CDR3 bases are TGTGCCACCAGTGGGGGGACGGCTGAAGCTTTCTTT.

This clonotype has at least ten counts. The chain has TRBV12-3 or TRBV12-4 and TRBJ2-7; 9 bases align to TRBD1. The V gene end was trimmed by 6 bases and the J gene end by 3 bases; junction bases not matched to a gene: 6. The length of the CDR3 is 14 residues. In DNA form, the CDR3 reads TGTGCCAGCAGCAGACAGGGGGGGAACTACGAGCAGTACTTC. As protein: CASSRQGGNYEQYF.

This chain uses TRBV29-1 with TRBJ2-7; tentative D call: TRBD2 (5 bases). V lost 4 bases and J 4 bases, leaving 11 bases between the germline ends. The CDR3 runs 12 residues. Looked up from germline, CDR1 is SQVTM and CDR2 is ANQGSEA. The CDR3 region is CSVAAGRYEQYF. The CDR3 DNA is TGCAGCGTTGCCGCGGGTCGGTACGAGCAGTACTTC.

The chain is built from TRBV19 and TRBJ1-5, with D perhaps matching TRBD1 (5 bases). The CDR3 totals 13 residues. Germline lookup yields CDR1 LNHDA and CDR2 SQIVND (reference sequence). V was shortened by 10 bases and J by 2 bases, with 12 bases between the two germline ends. This CDR3 is CATGGVGNQPQHF. DNA for the CDR3: TGTGCCACCGGGGGGGTGGGCAATCAGCCCCAGCATTTT.

V gene TRBV9 combines with J gene TRBJ2-2; 11 nucleotides line up with TRBD2. Germline CDR1 is SGDLS and CDR2 is YYNGEE. V shed 7 bases, J shed 0 bases, and the junction held 5 bases outside the gene matches. The CDR3 loop spans 16 amino acids. CDR3 sequence (DNA): TGTGCCAGCCACCCGACTAGCGGGACGAACACCGGGGAGCTGTTTTTT. Its protein is CASHPTSGTNTGELFF.

The J gene is TRBJ2-3, the V gene TRBV24-1, with 9 bases aligning to TRBD1. Germline assignment: CDR1 KGHDR and CDR2 SFDVKD. There are 19 residues in the CDR3. Losses at the gene ends were 0 bases for V and 0 bases for J; bases not matched to a gene: 9. The chain's CDR3 is CATSDLQLPGTGSTDTQYF. The CDR3 bases are TGTGCCACCAGTGATTTGCAATTGCCGGGGACAGGGAGCACAGATACGCAGTATTTT.

The genes are TRBV3-1 and TRBJ2-2, with D perhaps TRBD1 or TRBD2 (7 bases each). The V end was cut by 4 bases, the J end by 5 bases, with 17 bases between. CDR3 length equals 16 residues. Germline V gene lookup returns CDR1 LGHDT and CDR2 YNNKEL (reference sequence). In DNA, the CDR3 is TGTGCCAGCAGCCTCCTTAGGGGGCGGGGGACCGGGGAGCTGTTTTTT. This sequence encodes CASSLLRGRGTGELFF.

This clonotype was seen only a few times. The chain uses TRBV11-3 and TRBJ2-1, with 9 bases matching TRBD2. V gave up 5 bases and J gave up 8 bases; unmatched junction bases: 13. This CDR3 is 16 amino acids long. Per the germline V gene, CDR1 is SGHNT and CDR2 is YENEEA. CDR3: CASSARSGSSLYEQFF. The CDR3 DNA is TGTGCCAGCAGCGCCCGTAGCGGGAGCAGCCTCTATGAGCAGTTCTTC.

This clonotype turned up a few times. The rearrangement links TRBV20-1 to TRBJ1-3; D is unresolved. Germline CDR1 DFQATT, CDR2 SNEGSKA (reference sequence). V was cut by 3 bases and J by 8 bases, with 11 bases left in between. The CDR3 is 12 residues long. The CDR3 region is CSASDPAHTIYF. CDR3 nucleotide sequence: TGCAGTGCTAGCGACCCTGCTCACACCATATATTTT.